The 27 T cell receptor beta chains given below trace back to one sample, sequenced in a study of human T cells and chemical hapten exposure. Time point meaning: patch test 2, 6 weeks after DPC sensitization. This sample's treatment: therapeutic diphenylcyclopropenone sensitization with weekly scalp DPC. TCRdb used MiXCR to reprocess the RACE reads, holding one entry per CDR3 protein. This sample has about 40,000 distinct CDR3 sequences, with over 3% found just once. This specimen consisted of whole blood, obtained in connection with sensitization to the hapten diphenylcyclopropenone (DPC). These receptors were taken from a man aged 40-49 years with alopecia areata. Some clones in this sample may be carry-over from other donors' samples.

This clonotype showed up just a few times. The V call is TRBV5-1, the J call TRBJ2-1; D is unresolved. This CDR3 has 14 residues. V was shortened by 4 bases and J by 2 bases, with 10 bases between the two germline ends. Per the germline V gene, CDR1 is SGHRS and CDR2 is YFSETQ. CDR3: CASSPDLTYNEQFF. In DNA, the CDR3 is TGCGCCAGCAGCCCGGACCTTACCTACAATGAGCAGTTCTTC.

This clonotype was detected many times. J is TRBJ2-1 and V is TRBV7-2, with 13 bases fitting TRBD2. J gave up 5 bases and V 2 bases, and 6 bases lay outside the gene matches. Germline CDR1 and CDR2: SGHTA and FQGNSA. The CDR3 spans 17 residues. The CDR3 spells CASSLQWGTSGNNEQFF. The CDR3 DNA is TGTGCCAGCAGCTTACAGTGGGGGACTAGCGGGAACAATGAGCAGTTCTTC.

This clonotype was recorded many times. The chain employs TRBV27 and TRBJ2-7; the match to TRBD1 covers 7 bases. The CDR3 is made up of 15 amino acids. Germline lookup yields CDR1 MNHEY and CDR2 SMNVEV (reference sequence). The J segment lost 4 bases and the V segment lost 4 bases, leaving 10 bases of the junction unmatched. DNA for the CDR3: TGTGCCAGCAGTTCATCCTCCGGGACAGCTTACGAGCAGTACTTC. Residues: CASSSSSGTAYEQYF.

This clonotype showed up many times. J is TRBJ2-7 and V is TRBV7-9; no clear D gene. V gave up 3 bases and J gave up 5 bases, with 14 bases separating them. The germline V gene has CDR1 SEHNR and CDR2 FQNEAQ (reference sequence). CDR3 length equals 14 residues. CDR3 in amino acids: CASSFGTVQDEQYF. The CDR3 coding sequence is TGTGCCAGCAGCTTCGGCACCGTCCAGGACGAGCAGTACTTC.

In its sample, this clonotype was seen many times. The genes are TRBV20-1 and TRBJ2-1; 7 nucleotides line up with TRBD1. With 1 base clipped from V and 4 bases from J, the junction kept 7 bases outside the gene matches. The CDR3 contains 15 residues. The V gene's germline CDR1 is DFQATT and CDR2 SNEGSKA (reference sequence). The DNA for the CDR3 is TGCAGTGCTAGAGGGCCGGGACAGCCTTACAATGAGCAGTTCTTC. This sequence encodes CSARGPGQPYNEQFF.

This clonotype occurred a few times. The V and J genes are TRBV11-2 and TRBJ1-5, with D possibly matching TRBD1 (5 bases). Germline V gene sequence: CDR1 SGHAT, CDR2 FQNNGV. Trimming stripped 3 bases from V and 6 bases from J, with 9 bases between. The CDR3 consists of 13 residues. CDR3 in DNA: TGTGCCAGCAGCTTGGGGGGGGGTCAGCCCCAGCATTTT. This codes for CASSLGGGQPQHF. The full variable domain, completed using reference TRBV11-2 and TRBJ1-5, is EAGVAQSPRYKIIEKRQSVAFWCNPISGHATLYWYQQILGQGPKLLIQFQNNGVVDDSQLPKDRFSAERLKGVDSTLKIQPAKLEDSAVYLCASSLGGGQPQHFGDGTRLSIL.

This clonotype was observed a handful of times. The chain carries TRBV25-1 and TRBJ1-4; maybe TRBD1 (5 bases). V lost 1 base and J lost 8, with 11 bases in between. This CDR3 region has 14 residues. Germline V lookup: CDR1 MGHDK, CDR2 SYGVNS. CDR3 loop: CASSELVQGEKLFF. CDR3 coding DNA: TGTGCCAGCAGTGAATTAGTCCAGGGCGAAAAACTGTTTTTT.

This clonotype was found many times. The chain is built from TRBV28 and TRBJ1-2; unclear D gene. Trimming took 6 bases from V and 5 from J, leaving 10 bases between them. This CDR3 region has 12 residues. Germline CDR1 reads MDHEN; CDR2 reads SYDVKM. CDR3 sequence: CASRTTGYGYTF. As DNA, the CDR3 is TGTGCCAGCAGAACAACCGGGTATGGCTACACCTTC.

This clonotype was counted at least ten times. V and J are TRBV20-1 and TRBJ2-1; D unclear. V gave up 3 bases and J gave up 0 bases, with 9 bases separating them. CDR1 is DFQATT and CDR2 is SNEGSKA in the germline V gene (reference sequence). This CDR3 region has 14 residues. For the CDR3, the DNA is TGCAGTGCTAGTCCGCTAAGCTCCTACAATGAGCAGTTCTTC. Translation: CSASPLSSYNEQFF.

This clonotype appeared many times. The J gene is TRBJ2-7, the V gene TRBV7-9; D tentatively reads TRBD1 or TRBD2 (5 bases each). CDR3 length: 16 residues. Trimming stripped 4 bases from V and 1 base from J, with 17 bases between. Germline V gene sequence: CDR1 SEHNR, CDR2 FQNEAQ (reference sequence). Here the CDR3 DNA reads TGTGCCAGCAGCTCAGACCGGGACCTCTCTTCCTACGAGCAGTACTTC. It codes for CASSSDRDLSSYEQYF.

The chain couples TRBV12-3 or TRBV12-4 to TRBJ1-5, with TRBD1 as a possible D gene (5 bases). There are 15 residues in the CDR3. With 3 bases removed from V and 11 bases from J, the gap between germline ends came to 20 bases. This CDR3 is CASSFSGTPKEAQHF. The CDR3 DNA reads as TGTGCCAGCAGTTTTTCGGGGACGCCTAAGGAAGCCCAGCATTTT.

This clonotype was seen at least ten times. This chain connects TRBV3-1 to TRBJ2-1; TRBD2 matches 11 bases. CDR1 LGHDT and CDR2 YNNKEL come from the germline V gene (reference sequence). The CDR3 is 16 amino acids. With 1 base clipped from V and 5 bases from J, the junction kept 4 bases outside the gene matches. CDR3 DNA sequence: TGTGCCAGCAGCCAAGTAACGACTAGCGGGAACAATGAGCAGTTCTTC. Amino acid sequence: CASSQVTTSGNNEQFF.

The chain is built from TRBV5-1 and TRBJ1-6, with D possibly matching TRBD1 (5 bases). V was trimmed by 5 bases and J by 8 bases, leaving 14 bases between them. The CDR3 contains 14 residues. Germline V gene data show CDR1 as SGHRS and CDR2 as YFSETQ. CDR3 sequence reads: CASSDGGKDSPLHF. The CDR3 nucleotides are TGCGCCAGCAGTGACGGGGGTAAGGATTCACCCCTCCACTTT. Combining the CDR3 with reference TRBV5-1 and TRBJ1-6 gives the whole variable domain KAGVTQTPRYLIKTRGQQVTLSCSPISGHRSVSWYQQTPGQGLQFLFEYFSETQRNKGNFPGRFSGRQFSNSRSEMNVSTLELGDSALYLCASSDGGKDSPLHFGNGTRLTVT.

The sample holds many counts of this clonotype. The V and J genes are TRBV12-3 or TRBV12-4 and TRBJ2-1; D call uncertain. The V end lost 5 bases, the J end lost 8 bases, and 7 bases lay between the germline ends. The length of the CDR3 is 11 residues. The CDR3 is CASSPKYEQFF. In DNA form, the CDR3 reads TGTGCCAGCAGTCCTAAATATGAGCAGTTCTTC.

In regard to this clonotype: One base away lies a much larger clone, so this may be a sequencing read error. Because it lacks the conserved phenylalanine or tryptophan at the end, this CDR3 is likely a read error. The rearrangement links TRBV5-1 to TRBJ1-1; unclear D gene. CDR1 and CDR2 (germline): SGHRS, YFSETQ. This CDR3 is 14 amino acids long. V dropped 2 bases and J dropped 4 bases, with 12 bases sitting between them. This CDR3 is CASSLWAASTEAFS. The CDR3 DNA sequence: TGCGCCAGCAGCTTATGGGCAGCCAGCACTGAAGCTTTCTCT.

This clonotype was observed many times. The rearrangement joins TRBV6-6 to TRBJ1-5; D may be TRBD1 (5 bases). Trimming pared 7 bases from V and 3 bases from J, leaving 16 bases between. CDR1 and CDR2 (germline): MNHNY, SVGAGI (reference sequence). This CDR3 has 15 residues. The CDR3 region has the DNA TGTGCCAGCACCGACCAGGCAGGGAACAATCAGCCCCAGCATTTT. This encodes CASTDQAGNNQPQHF.

This clonotype has at least ten counts. The rearrangement joins TRBV10-3 to TRBJ2-3, with D tentatively TRBD1 or TRBD2 (7 bases each). CDR3 length: 15 residues. V was pared by 5 bases and J by 3 bases, with 15 bases between. Germline CDR1 ENHRY, CDR2 SYGVKD. CDR3 DNA: TGTGCCATCAGTCGACAGGGAGGGGCAACAGATACGCAGTATTTT. It encodes CAISRQGGATDTQYF.

The chain is built from TRBV28 and TRBJ2-6; D is ambiguous. The CDR3 contains 16 residues. The germline V gene encodes CDR1 MDHEN and CDR2 SYDVKM. V was clipped by 5 bases and J by 2 bases, with 13 bases between them. The CDR3 loop is CASSRRQVPGANVLTF. CDR3 sequence (DNA): TGTGCCAGCAGTCGACGGCAGGTTCCTGGGGCCAACGTCCTGACTTTC.

This clonotype has ten or more counts. The rearrangement joins TRBV14 to TRBJ2-3; 14 positions match TRBD2. V trimming: 2 bases; J trimming: 0 bases; junction bases outside the gene matches: 4. CDR1 and CDR2 (germline): SGHDN, FVKESK. The CDR3 consists of 18 residues. As DNA, the CDR3 is TGTGCCAGCAGCCAATTAGGACTAGCGGGAGGAAGCACAGATACGCAGTATTTT. Encoded protein: CASSQLGLAGGSTDTQYF.

This clonotype was seen many times. The rearrangement joins TRBV7-9 to TRBJ2-7; a possible D gene is TRBD1 (5 bases). With 4 bases removed from V and 0 bases from J, the gap between germline ends came to 7 bases. CDR3 length: 13 residues. The germline V gene encodes CDR1 SEHNR and CDR2 FQNEAQ (reference sequence). The CDR3 sequence is CASSSTVSYEQYF. The CDR3 nucleotides are TGTGCCAGCAGCTCGACAGTCTCCTACGAGCAGTACTTC.

This clonotype has at least ten counts. J is TRBJ1-1 and V is TRBV4-1; no clear D gene. Trimming pared 5 bases from V and 7 bases from J, leaving 8 bases between. This CDR3 has 11 amino acids. Germline assignment: CDR1 MGHRA and CDR2 YSYEKL. The CDR3 reads CASSSGSEAFF. CDR3 coding DNA: TGCGCCAGCAGCTCGGGGAGTGAAGCTTTCTTT.

This clonotype was counted ten times or more. This chain uses TRBV7-9 with TRBJ2-5; 8 bases line up with TRBD1. The CDR3 extends over 13 amino acids. Per the germline V gene, CDR1 is SEHNR and CDR2 is FQNEAQ (reference sequence). J gave up 4 bases and V 7 bases, and 5 bases lay outside the gene matches. CDR3 region: CASTLDRAETQYF. The CDR3 DNA reads TGTGCCAGCACCCTGGACAGGGCAGAGACCCAGTACTTC.

In its sample, this clonotype was seen many times. The V and J genes are TRBV4-3 and TRBJ1-3; TRBD1 aligns across 7 bases. The germline V gene encodes CDR1 LGHNA and CDR2 YSLEER. This CDR3 comprises 14 residues. Trimming cost V 4 bases and J 4 bases; bases outside gene matches: 4. CDR3 coding DNA: TGCGCCAGCAGCCCTACAGGGGTAGGAAACACCATATATTTT. Its protein is CASSPTGVGNTIYF.

This clonotype was observed many times. The CDR3 loop is CASSLETAVQYF. The CDR3 DNA is TGTGCCAGCAGTTTGGAGACAGCAGTGCAGTACTTC. J is TRBJ2-7 and V is TRBV28; a possible D gene is TRBD1 (5 bases). CDR1 is MDHEN, CDR2 SYDVKM, per germline. Trimming stripped 3 bases from V and 9 bases from J, with 12 bases between. The CDR3 totals 12 residues.

This clonotype appeared a few times. The gene calls are TRBV27 and TRBJ2-2; D is unresolved. There are 13 residues in the CDR3. Germline V gives CDR1 MNHEY, CDR2 SMNVEV (reference sequence). V was shortened by 5 bases and J by 0 bases, with 4 bases between the two germline ends. CDR3 in DNA: TGTGCCAGCAGTGCCGCGAACACCGGGGAGCTGTTTTTT. This sequence encodes CASSAANTGELFF.

This clonotype was seen at least ten times. The genes are TRBV20-1 and TRBJ1-6; the match to TRBD1 covers 10 bases. The CDR3 runs to 14 residues. Germline lookup yields CDR1 DFQATT and CDR2 SNEGSKA (reference sequence). V gave up 5 bases and J gave up 9 bases; unmatched junction bases: 7. CDR3 loop: CSAQMGQGISPLHF. CDR3 DNA: TGCAGTGCTCAGATGGGACAGGGGATTTCACCCCTCCACTTT.

The sample holds many counts of this clonotype. This chain links TRBV12-3 or TRBV12-4 with TRBJ2-7, with 7 bases fitting TRBD1. The J segment lost 2 bases and the V segment lost 1 base, leaving 5 bases of the junction unmatched. The CDR3 is 15 amino acids. The CDR3 DNA reads TGTGCCAGCAGTTTAGAAACAGGGGCTCCCTACGAGCAGTACTTC. Encoded protein: CASSLETGAPYEQYF.